The TCR beta chain under discussion was sequenced for a study of blood T cell repertoires in COVID-19. Study summary: The analysed material was cDNA or gDNA that came from T cells, B-cell-depleted T cells, or PBMCs.

Sequenced by immunoSEQ multiplex PCR; TCRdb stores in-frame clones only, minus some. The data hold over 150,000 clones, with over 75% observed a single time. There are 13 residues in the CDR3. Germline values: CDR1 LNHDA, CDR2 SQIVND (reference sequence). V lost 6 bases and J lost 0, with 8 bases in between. The sample consisted of PBMCs or T cells enriched from blood (not recorded which). The chain employs TRBV19 and TRBJ1-1; TRBD1 might be the D (5 bases). This TCR derives from a woman aged 50 to 60 who had recovered from COVID-19. Here the CDR3 reads CASRDRVNTEAFF. The CDR3 DNA reads as TGTGCCAGTAGAGACAGAGTGAACACTGAAGCTTTCTTT.